The 13 T cell receptor beta chains reported below all come from one sample, sequenced in a study of shared clonotypes between healthy human individuals. The naive CD8 subset, CD45RO-negative cells positively selected for CCR7, excluded terminally differentiated effector memory CD45RA+ cells. Libraries were prepared by immunoSEQ multiplex PCR; TCRdb keeps only in-frame clonotypes and omits some of them. Here the sample spans nearly 2 million clones, 85% to 95% being singletons. Material: naive CD8+ T cells sorted from blood. The receptors were gathered from a man aged 18-30 years in good health.

V and J are TRBV10-3 and TRBJ2-2; D may match TRBD1 or TRBD2 (6 bases each). CDR3 size: 14 residues. Germline CDR1 reads ENHRY; CDR2 reads SYGVKD. Trimming shortened V by 3 bases and J by 10 bases, and 15 bases separated the two germline ends. CDR3 in amino acids: CAISDSVGGQELFF. The CDR3 DNA follows: TGTGCCATCAGTGATTCAGTTGGGGGGCAGGAGCTGTTTTTT.

The J gene is TRBJ1-2, the V gene TRBV7-9, with 7 bases that match TRBD1. Germline CDR1 and CDR2: SEHNR and FQNEAQ (reference sequence). The CDR3 spans 14 residues. J gave up 3 bases and V 5 bases, and 6 bases lay outside the gene matches. As DNA, the CDR3 is TGTGCCAGCAGCCTTACTACAGGGGACTATGGCTACACCTTC. Amino acids: CASSLTTGDYGYTF.

This chain joins TRBV7-2 and TRBJ2-1; TRBD2 matches 9 bases. Germline CDR1 and CDR2: SGHTA and FQGNSA. J lost 5 bases, V lost 3 bases, and 14 bases had no gene match. CDR3 length equals 18 residues. In DNA, the CDR3 is TGTGCCAGCAGCTTGGACGACATGGCGCGGGAGGGGGACAATGAGCAGTTCTTC. It codes for CASSLDDMAREGDNEQFF. The whole variable domain, filled in from reference TRBV7-2 and TRBJ2-1, reads GAGVSQSPSNKVTEKGKDVELRCDPISGHTALYWYRQSLGQGLEFLIYFQGNSAPDKSGLPSDRFSAERTGGSVSTLTIQRTQQEDSAVYLCASSLDDMAREGDNEQFFGPGTRLTVL.

On this clone: The same CDR3 arises from other DNA sequences in this sample as well. V and J are TRBV5-4 and TRBJ2-7; 7 positions agree with TRBD1. Germline V CDR1 and CDR2: SGHNT, YYREEE (reference sequence). The CDR3 contains 13 residues. V lost 3 bases to trimming and J lost 4 bases; unmatched junction nucleotides: 4. The CDR3 DNA reads TGTGCCAGCAGCTCCAGGGACAGTTACGAGCAGTACTTC. Amino acid sequence: CASSSRDSYEQYF.

This chain links TRBV9 with TRBJ2-2; D call uncertain. The V end was cut by 0 bases, the J end by 9 bases, with 6 bases between. The V gene's germline CDR1 is SGDLS and CDR2 YYNGEE. The CDR3 is 12 amino acids. This CDR3 is CASSVGERELFF. The CDR3 nucleotides read TGTGCCAGCAGCGTAGGCGAGCGGGAGCTGTTTTTT. Drawing the rest from reference TRBV9 and TRBJ2-2, the complete variable domain is DSGVTQTPKHLITATGQRVTLRCSPRSGDLSVYWYQQSLDQGLQFLIQYYNGEERAKGNILERFSAQQFPDLHSELNLSSLELGDSALYFCASSVGERELFFGEGSRLTVL.

The rearrangement links TRBV13 to TRBJ1-1; 10 positions agree with TRBD1. Germline V gene sequence: CDR1 PRHDT, CDR2 FYEKMQ (reference sequence). Trimming removed 1 base from V and 4 bases from J; junction bases left unmatched: 9. This CDR3 has 17 residues. CDR3 region: CASSLVRQGAASTEAFF. CDR3 bases: TGTGCCAGCAGCTTAGTCCGACAGGGGGCGGCTAGCACTGAAGCTTTCTTT.

The V call is TRBV7-6, the J call TRBJ2-2, with no clear D. V lost 0 bases and J 0 bases, leaving 8 bases between the germline ends. Germline V gives CDR1 SGHVS, CDR2 FNYEAQ. This CDR3 contains 16 residues. CDR3 loop: CASSLAANPNTGELFF. The CDR3 nucleotides are TGTGCCAGCAGCTTAGCGGCCAACCCGAACACCGGGGAGCTGTTTTTT.

On this clone itself: The same CDR3 also results from other DNA sequences found in this sample. The genes are TRBV9 and TRBJ2-2; D is uncertain. The CDR3 spans 14 residues. V lost 0 bases, J lost 2 bases, and 5 bases lay in between. Germline CDR1 reads SGDLS; CDR2 reads YYNGEE. The CDR3 loop reads CASSVAVNTGELFF. In DNA form, the CDR3 reads TGTGCCAGCAGCGTAGCTGTTAACACCGGGGAGCTGTTTTTT.

This chain uses TRBV4-1 with TRBJ1-2, with 7 positions matching TRBD1. The CDR3 runs 15 residues. Germline V gene data show CDR1 as MGHRA and CDR2 as YSYEKL. With 0 bases clipped from V and 8 bases from J, the junction kept 9 bases outside the gene matches. The DNA for the CDR3 is TGCGCCAGCAGCCAAGAGGATGGTGGGGGACAGGGCTACACCTTC. As protein: CASSQEDGGGQGYTF.

The chain carries TRBV9 and TRBJ1-1; no clear D gene. The CDR3 is 17 amino acids. V was shortened by 0 bases and J by 1 base, with 16 bases between the two germline ends. Germline V CDR1 and CDR2: SGDLS, YYNGEE. The CDR3 reads CASSVGLSSIRNTEAFF. CDR3 coding DNA: TGTGCCAGCAGCGTAGGCCTGTCTTCAATCAGGAACACTGAAGCTTTCTTT.

The chain has TRBV7-9 and TRBJ2-7; perhaps TRBD2 as D (6 bases). With 7 bases removed from V and 7 bases from J, the gap between germline ends came to 14 bases. Germline V gives CDR1 SEHNR, CDR2 FQNEAQ (reference sequence). This CDR3 spans 12 amino acids. This chain's CDR3 is CASKTGRGEQYF. The CDR3 DNA reads TGTGCCAGCAAGACGGGGCGGGGAGAGCAGTACTTC.

Only a few counts were recorded for this clone. The CDR3, as DNA: TGTGCCAGCAGCGTAGTAGAGGCCACTGAAGCTTTCTTT. This gives the protein CASSVVEATEAFF. The J gene is TRBJ1-1, the V gene TRBV9; D uncertain. Between the trimmed V and J ends, which lost 0 bases and 4 bases, there was a span of 7 bases. This CDR3 contains 13 residues. The germline gives CDR1 SGDLS, CDR2 YYNGEE.

This chain links TRBV27 with TRBJ1-4; D gene unclear. CDR1 and CDR2 (germline): MNHEY, SMNVEV (reference sequence). This CDR3 spans 12 amino acids. Trimming took off 7 bases at V and 10 bases at J, with 13 bases between the two ends. The chain's CDR3 is CASTGVKGKLFF. As DNA, the CDR3 is TGTGCCAGCACCGGGGTAAAAGGAAAACTGTTTTTT.